This T cell receptor beta chain was sequenced during a study of blood T cell repertoires in COVID-19. In the study overall: Sample material is recorded as cDNA or gDNA derived from T cells, B-cell-depleted T cells, or PBMCs.

Germline CDR1 LGHNA, CDR2 YSLEER. This CDR3 has 16 residues. The J segment lost 5 bases and the V segment lost 0 bases, leaving 5 bases of the junction unmatched. Per the authors' pipeline: Counts of nucleated cells, estimated from reference gene primer amplification, were obtained. The assay was immunoSEQ multiplex PCR, and TCRdb's table has in-frame clones only and misses some. The V and J calls and the clone size are those of that table, but D and trimming were determined from the DNA. This table holds under 150,000 clones, roughly 84% found once. No more than 2 weeks before study entry, exposed participants had met a case of COVID-19.

The chain carries TRBV4-3 and TRBJ2-1; 9 bases map to TRBD1. This TCR derives from a woman between 45 and 60 years old who had been exposed to COVID-19. Sequenced sample: PBMCs or T cells enriched from blood (not recorded which). CDR3 in DNA: TGCGCCAGCAGCCAAGAGGTACAGGGGGCCCACAATGAGCAGTTCTTC. It translates to CASSQEVQGAHNEQFF.